The rows below give T cell receptor beta chains drawn from one sample of a study of blood T cell repertoires in COVID-19. The table came from immunoSEQ multiplex PCR; TCRdb's copy has only in-frame clones and leaves some out. The sample has more than 200,000 clones; about 88% are singletons. The sequenced sample was peripheral blood. The receptors here all came from a woman in her forties or fifties with COVID-19, enrolled during active disease. CDR3s include the opening cysteine and the closing phenylalanine or tryptophan. Each record gives: V gene, D gene, clone size, J gene, CDR3 length, CDR3 DNA, CDR3 protein. The D gene is left open where the match is weak. Size tells how often a clone was seen (once, few, many) or the class of an expanded clone, and some rows leave it out.

v_gene: TRBV27
d_gene: -
abundance: -
j_gene: TRBJ1-5
len: 13
CDR3nt: TGTGCCAGCAGTTTATCATACAATCAGCCCCAGCATTTT
CDR3aa: CASSLSYNQPQHF

v_gene: TRBV11-3
d_gene: TRBD1
abundance: -
j_gene: TRBJ2-3
len: 16
CDR3nt: TGTGCCAGCAGCTTAGATGGCGGACAGGGATCAGATACGCAGTATTTT
CDR3aa: CASSLDGGQGSDTQYF

v_gene: TRBV7-2
d_gene: -
abundance: -
j_gene: TRBJ1-6
len: 16
CDR3nt: TGTGCCAGCAGCTTTGATGGGGCGGCGGCCAATTCACCCCTCCACTTT
CDR3aa: CASSFDGAAANSPLHF

v_gene: TRBV7-9
d_gene: TRBD1
abundance: -
j_gene: TRBJ2-3
len: 13
CDR3nt: TGTGCCAGCAGCCACGACAGGGGGGATACGCAGTATTTT
CDR3aa: CASSHDRGDTQYF

v_gene: TRBV30
d_gene: TRBD1
abundance: -
j_gene: TRBJ1-1
len: 12
CDR3nt: TGTGCCTGGTCAGGGGGCTTCGCTGAAGCTTTCTTT
CDR3aa: CAWSGGFAEAFF

v_gene: TRBV2
d_gene: TRBD1
abundance: few
j_gene: TRBJ2-7
len: 13
CDR3nt: TGTGCCATCCAAGGGGGCAACTCCTACGAGCAGTACTTC
CDR3aa: CAIQGGNSYEQYF

v_gene: TRBV5-1
d_gene: -
abundance: -
j_gene: TRBJ2-2
len: 13
CDR3nt: TGCGCCAGCAGCCCGGGGGTTCCCGGGGAGCTGTTTTTT
CDR3aa: CASSPGVPGELFF

v_gene: TRBV13
d_gene: -
abundance: -
j_gene: TRBJ1-3
len: 12
CDR3nt: TGTGCCAGCAGCTTACAGGGTAACACCATATATTTT
CDR3aa: CASSLQGNTIYF

v_gene: TRBV5-1
d_gene: -
abundance: few
j_gene: TRBJ1-6
len: 16
CDR3nt: TGCGCCAGCAGCTTGCGATCAGGGACTTCTAATTCACCCCTCCACTTT
CDR3aa: CASSLRSGTSNSPLHF

v_gene: TRBV6-6
d_gene: -
abundance: -
j_gene: TRBJ2-3
len: 15
CDR3nt: TGTGCCAGCAGCGGCAGGGAAATAGTCGCAGATACGCAGTATTTT
CDR3aa: CASSGREIVADTQYF

v_gene: TRBV24-1
d_gene: TRBD1
abundance: -
j_gene: TRBJ1-1
len: 15
CDR3nt: TGTGCCACCAGTGACAGGGGGCTGGGGGACACTGAAGCTTTCTTT
CDR3aa: CATSDRGLGDTEAFF

v_gene: TRBV5-1
d_gene: -
abundance: -
j_gene: TRBJ2-7
len: 15
CDR3nt: TGCGCCAGCAGCCTTCAGACCGGGTCTACCTACGAGCAGTACTTC
CDR3aa: CASSLQTGSTYEQYF

v_gene: TRBV27
d_gene: TRBD1
abundance: -
j_gene: TRBJ2-7
len: 16
CDR3nt: TGTGCCAGCAGTTTGTGGACAGGGAAACGATTCTACGAGCAGTACTTC
CDR3aa: CASSLWTGKRFYEQYF

v_gene: TRBV9
d_gene: -
abundance: -
j_gene: TRBJ2-2
len: 17
CDR3nt: TGTGCCAGCAGCCTCCCGCCTGGGGGGACGAACACCGGGGAGCTGTTTTTT
CDR3aa: CASSLPPGGTNTGELFF

v_gene: TRBV6-1
d_gene: -
abundance: few
j_gene: TRBJ1-2
len: 14
CDR3nt: TGTGCCAGCAGTGAGACAGGCCTTGGGTATGGCTACACCTTC
CDR3aa: CASSETGLGYGYTF

v_gene: TRBV9
d_gene: -
abundance: -
j_gene: TRBJ1-5
len: 15
CDR3nt: TGTGCCAGCAGCGTAAGAGCAACTCACGATCAGCCCCAGCATTTT
CDR3aa: CASSVRATHDQPQHF

v_gene: TRBV19
d_gene: TRBD1
abundance: few
j_gene: TRBJ2-3
len: 14
CDR3nt: TGTGCCAGTAGGAACAGGGGGTTTACAGATACGCAGTATTTT
CDR3aa: CASRNRGFTDTQYF

v_gene: TRBV30
d_gene: TRBD1
abundance: -
j_gene: TRBJ1-6
len: 14
CDR3nt: TGTGCCTGGAGTGTAGGGACAGAGAATTCACCCCTCCACTTT
CDR3aa: CAWSVGTENSPLHF

v_gene: TRBV28
d_gene: TRBD2
abundance: -
j_gene: TRBJ2-2
len: 16
CDR3nt: TGTGCCAGCAGCACCCCCCGGGCGGGGGGTCGCGGGGAGCTGTTTTTT
CDR3aa: CASSTPRAGGRGELFF

v_gene: TRBV24-1
d_gene: TRBD2
abundance: -
j_gene: TRBJ2-1
len: 14
CDR3nt: TGTGCCACCGGGGTTGGGGGGGGGACCACTGAGCAGTTCTTC
CDR3aa: CATGVGGGTTEQFF

v_gene: TRBV28
d_gene: -
abundance: once
j_gene: TRBJ2-7
len: 16
CDR3nt: TGTGCCAGCAGCCTACCCCCCGGGACATTCTCCTACGAGCAGTACTTC
CDR3aa: CASSLPPGTFSYEQYF

v_gene: TRBV24-1
d_gene: -
abundance: -
j_gene: TRBJ2-1
len: 16
CDR3nt: TGTGCCACCAGTGATTTTCGCAGGGTCTCCTACAATGAGCAGTTCTTC
CDR3aa: CATSDFRRVSYNEQFF

v_gene: TRBV6-6
d_gene: TRBD2
abundance: -
j_gene: TRBJ2-3
len: 15
CDR3nt: TGTGCCAGCAGTAAAGCGGGGGGGCCCACAGATACGCAGTATTTT
CDR3aa: CASSKAGGPTDTQYF

v_gene: TRBV5-6
d_gene: TRBD1
abundance: once
j_gene: TRBJ1-1
len: 15
CDR3nt: TGTGCCAGCAGCCCGTGGGCAGGGGGGAACACTGAAGCTTTCTTT
CDR3aa: CASSPWAGGNTEAFF

v_gene: TRBV12-5
d_gene: TRBD1
abundance: -
j_gene: TRBJ1-6
len: 14
CDR3nt: TGTGCTAGTGGCCCGGACAGGGGGCGTTCACCCCTCCACTTT
CDR3aa: CASGPDRGRSPLHF

v_gene: TRBV7-2
d_gene: -
abundance: -
j_gene: TRBJ2-3
len: 16
CDR3nt: TGTGCCAGCAGCTTAGTTAAATTCCTAGTTGATGATACGCAGTATTTT
CDR3aa: CASSLVKFLVDDTQYF

v_gene: TRBV9
d_gene: -
abundance: once
j_gene: TRBJ2-1
len: 15
CDR3nt: TGTGCCAGCAGCGCCGGTAAAGTAGTTTACAATGAGCAGTTCTTC
CDR3aa: CASSAGKVVYNEQFF

v_gene: TRBV6-2/TRBV6-3
d_gene: -
abundance: -
j_gene: TRBJ1-6
len: 13
CDR3nt: TGTGCCAGCAGCCGGCGCGGAGGTTCACCCCTCCACTTT
CDR3aa: CASSRRGGSPLHF

v_gene: TRBV5-1
d_gene: -
abundance: -
j_gene: TRBJ2-3
len: 13
CDR3nt: TGCGCCAGCAGCCTTGACAGTTCAGATACGCAGTATTTT
CDR3aa: CASSLDSSDTQYF

v_gene: TRBV6-1
d_gene: -
abundance: -
j_gene: TRBJ2-7
len: 14
CDR3nt: TGTGCCAGCAGTGAAATAGCCGGATTAACAGAGCAGTACTTC
CDR3aa: CASSEIAGLTEQYF

v_gene: TRBV24-1
d_gene: TRBD2
abundance: -
j_gene: TRBJ2-3
len: 17
CDR3nt: TGTGCCACCAGTGAACGACTAGCGGGTAATACCCCAGATACGCAGTATTTT
CDR3aa: CATSERLAGNTPDTQYF

v_gene: TRBV28
d_gene: TRBD1
abundance: few
j_gene: TRBJ1-6
len: 15
CDR3nt: TGTGCCAGCAGTTTAGAGGCAGGGGGTAGTTCACCCCTCCACTTT
CDR3aa: CASSLEAGGSSPLHF

v_gene: TRBV28
d_gene: TRBD1
abundance: -
j_gene: TRBJ1-2
len: 15
CDR3nt: TGTGCCAGCAGTTTATTGAGGGGGCGCAGCTATGGCTACACCTTC
CDR3aa: CASSLLRGRSYGYTF

v_gene: TRBV5-1
d_gene: TRBD2
abundance: once
j_gene: TRBJ2-2
len: 17
CDR3nt: TGCGCCAGCAGCTTGGATCGGACTAGCGGTACCCTGGGGGAGCTGTTTTTT
CDR3aa: CASSLDRTSGTLGELFF

v_gene: TRBV30
d_gene: -
abundance: -
j_gene: TRBJ1-3
len: 12
CDR3nt: TGTGCCTGGGGGCTCTCTGGAAACACCATATATTTT
CDR3aa: CAWGLSGNTIYF

v_gene: TRBV28
d_gene: -
abundance: few
j_gene: TRBJ2-7
len: 15
CDR3nt: TGTGCCAGCAGTTTATACAGGTCCTCCTCCTACGAGCAGTACTTC
CDR3aa: CASSLYRSSSYEQYF

v_gene: TRBV5-1
d_gene: TRBD1
abundance: -
j_gene: TRBJ1-5
len: 13
CDR3nt: TGCGCCAGCAGCTTGGGAGGGGGCCAGCCCCAGCATTTT
CDR3aa: CASSLGGGQPQHF

v_gene: TRBV3-1/TRBV3-2
d_gene: TRBD1
abundance: -
j_gene: TRBJ1-2
len: 16
CDR3nt: TGTGCCAGCAGCCAAGCCAAGACAGGGCTCCTCTATGGCTACACCTTC
CDR3aa: CASSQAKTGLLYGYTF

v_gene: TRBV12-5
d_gene: -
abundance: once
j_gene: TRBJ1-2
len: 16
CDR3nt: TGTGCTAGTGGTGTTGGACAGCCTCTAAATAACTATGGCTACACCTTC
CDR3aa: CASGVGQPLNNYGYTF

v_gene: TRBV14
d_gene: -
abundance: -
j_gene: TRBJ2-1
len: 14
CDR3nt: TGTGCCAGCAGCCGAGAAGTGCGTTACAATGAGCAGTTCTTC
CDR3aa: CASSREVRYNEQFF

v_gene: TRBV5-6
d_gene: TRBD2
abundance: -
j_gene: TRBJ2-5
len: 19
CDR3nt: TGTGCCAGCAGCTTGGTGTACGGGACTAGCGGGGGGGTCCGAGAGACCCAGTACTTC
CDR3aa: CASSLVYGTSGGVRETQYF